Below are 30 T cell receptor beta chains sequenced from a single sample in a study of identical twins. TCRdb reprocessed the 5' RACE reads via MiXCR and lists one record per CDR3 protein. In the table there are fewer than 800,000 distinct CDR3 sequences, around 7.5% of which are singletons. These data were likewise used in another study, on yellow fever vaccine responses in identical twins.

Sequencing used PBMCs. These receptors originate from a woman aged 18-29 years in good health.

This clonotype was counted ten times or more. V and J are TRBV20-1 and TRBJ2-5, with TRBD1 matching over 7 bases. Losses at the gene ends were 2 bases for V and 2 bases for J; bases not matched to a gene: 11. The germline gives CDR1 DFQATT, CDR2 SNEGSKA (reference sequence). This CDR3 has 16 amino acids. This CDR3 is CSARPRSGTVQETQYF. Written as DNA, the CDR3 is TGCAGTGCTAGACCTCGCTCCGGGACAGTTCAAGAGACCCAGTACTTC.

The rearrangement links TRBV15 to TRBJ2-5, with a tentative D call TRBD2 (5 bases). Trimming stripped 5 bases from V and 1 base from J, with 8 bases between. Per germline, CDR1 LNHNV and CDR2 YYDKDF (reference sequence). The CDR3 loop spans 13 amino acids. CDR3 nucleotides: TGTGCCACCAGCCGGGAAGTCCAAGAGACCCAGTACTTC. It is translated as CATSREVQETQYF.

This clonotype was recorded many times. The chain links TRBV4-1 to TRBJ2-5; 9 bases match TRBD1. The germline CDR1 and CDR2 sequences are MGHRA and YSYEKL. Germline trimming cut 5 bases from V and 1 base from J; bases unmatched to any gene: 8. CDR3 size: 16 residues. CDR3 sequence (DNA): TGCGCCAGCAGCACCCCAGGACAGGGGCGCCAAGAGACCCAGTACTTC. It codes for CASSTPGQGRQETQYF.

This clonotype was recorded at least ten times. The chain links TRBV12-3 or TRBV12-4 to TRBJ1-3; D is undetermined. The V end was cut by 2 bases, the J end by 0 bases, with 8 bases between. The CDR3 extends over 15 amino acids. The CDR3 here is CASSLMLTSGNTIYF. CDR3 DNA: TGTGCCAGCAGTTTAATGCTGACCTCTGGAAACACCATATATTTT.

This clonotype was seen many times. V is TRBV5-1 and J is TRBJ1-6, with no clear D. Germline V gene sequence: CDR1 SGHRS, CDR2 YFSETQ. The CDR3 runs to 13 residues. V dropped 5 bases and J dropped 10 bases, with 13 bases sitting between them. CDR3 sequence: CASRELGDSPLHF. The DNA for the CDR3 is TGCGCCAGCAGGGAGCTCGGCGACTCACCCCTCCACTTT.

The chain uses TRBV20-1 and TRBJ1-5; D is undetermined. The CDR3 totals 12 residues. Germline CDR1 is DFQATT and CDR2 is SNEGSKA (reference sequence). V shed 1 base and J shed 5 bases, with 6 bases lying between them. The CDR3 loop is CSARGGDQPQHF. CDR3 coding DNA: TGCAGTGCTAGAGGCGGGGATCAGCCCCAGCATTTT.

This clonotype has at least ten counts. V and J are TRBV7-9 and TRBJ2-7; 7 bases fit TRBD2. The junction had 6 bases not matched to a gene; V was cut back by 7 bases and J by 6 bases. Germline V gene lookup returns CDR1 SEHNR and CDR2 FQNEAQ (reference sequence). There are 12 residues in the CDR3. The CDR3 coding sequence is TGTGCCAGCACCCAATGGGGGGGCGAGCAGTACTTC. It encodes CASTQWGGEQYF.

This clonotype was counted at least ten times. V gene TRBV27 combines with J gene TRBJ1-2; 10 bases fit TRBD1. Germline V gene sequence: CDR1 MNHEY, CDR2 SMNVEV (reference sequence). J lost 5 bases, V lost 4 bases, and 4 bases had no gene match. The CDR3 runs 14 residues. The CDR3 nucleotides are TGTGCCAGCAGTTCCCGGGACAGGGGATATGGCTACACCTTC. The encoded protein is CASSSRDRGYGYTF.

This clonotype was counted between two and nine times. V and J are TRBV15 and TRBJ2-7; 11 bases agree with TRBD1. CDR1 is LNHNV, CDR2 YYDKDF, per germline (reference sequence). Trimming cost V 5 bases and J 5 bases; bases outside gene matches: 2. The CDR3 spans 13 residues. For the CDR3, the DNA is TGTGCCACCAGCGGACAGGGGGCCCACGAGCAGTACTTC. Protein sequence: CATSGQGAHEQYF.

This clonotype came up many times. The CDR3 spells CASSTIEDTQYF. CDR3 coding DNA: TGCGCCAGCAGCACGATTGAGGATACGCAGTATTTT. This chain uses TRBV5-1 with TRBJ2-3; D is unclear. CDR3 length: 12 residues. The V gene lost 4 bases and the J gene lost 6 bases, with 9 bases spanning the gap. Germline V CDR1 and CDR2: SGHRS, YFSETQ.

CDR3 protein: CASSPSGSTGELFF. The CDR3 DNA reads TGTGCCAGCAGCCCCAGCGGGTCCACCGGGGAGCTGTTTTTT. This sequence joins TRBV3-1 and TRBJ2-2; tentatively, D is TRBD2 (6 bases). The CDR3 is 14 residues long. CDR1 is LGHDT, CDR2 YNNKEL, per germline (reference sequence). Trimming left V 4 bases short and J 4 bases short, with 10 bases between.

This CDR3 is CSARDSKGRHPTDTQYF. CDR3 nucleotide sequence: TGCAGTGCTAGAGATAGTAAGGGCAGACACCCCACAGATACGCAGTATTTT. The chain joins TRBV20-1 to TRBJ2-3, with D uncertain. The CDR3 consists of 17 residues. The V and J ends lost 0 bases and 2 bases respectively, with 18 bases between them. Germline lookup yields CDR1 DFQATT and CDR2 SNEGSKA (reference sequence).

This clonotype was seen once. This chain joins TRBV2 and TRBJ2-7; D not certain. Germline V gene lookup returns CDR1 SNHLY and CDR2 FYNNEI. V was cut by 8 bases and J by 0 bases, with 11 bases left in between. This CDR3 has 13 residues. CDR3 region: CASVFGRSYEQYV. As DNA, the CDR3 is TGTGCCAGCGTCTTTGGCCGCTCCTACGAGCAGTACGTC.

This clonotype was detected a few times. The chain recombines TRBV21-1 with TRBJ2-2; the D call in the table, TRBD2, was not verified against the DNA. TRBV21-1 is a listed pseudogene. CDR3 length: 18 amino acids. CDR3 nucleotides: TGTGCCAGCAGCAAAGGACGGTCCGCTAGCGGGAGAACCGGGGAGCTGTTTTTT. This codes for CASSKGRSASGRTGELFF.

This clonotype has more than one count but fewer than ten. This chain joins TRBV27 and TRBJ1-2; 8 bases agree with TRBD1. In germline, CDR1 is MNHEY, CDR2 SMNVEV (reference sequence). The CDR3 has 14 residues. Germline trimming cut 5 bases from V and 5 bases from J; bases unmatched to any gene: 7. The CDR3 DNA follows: TGTGCCAGCAGTCTGAGGGACAGGCCGTATGGCTACACCTTC. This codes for CASSLRDRPYGYTF.

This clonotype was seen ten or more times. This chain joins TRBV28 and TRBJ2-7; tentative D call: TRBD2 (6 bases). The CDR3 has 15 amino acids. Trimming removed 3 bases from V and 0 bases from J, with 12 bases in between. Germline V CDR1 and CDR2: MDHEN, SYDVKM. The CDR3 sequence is CASSFGGIDSYEQYV. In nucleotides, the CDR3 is TGTGCCAGCAGTTTCGGGGGTATCGACTCCTACGAGCAGTACGTC.

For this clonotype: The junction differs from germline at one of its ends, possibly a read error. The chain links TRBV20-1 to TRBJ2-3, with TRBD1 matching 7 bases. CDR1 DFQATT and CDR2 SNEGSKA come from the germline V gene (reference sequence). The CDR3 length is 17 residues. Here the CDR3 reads CSARLTSTGTGTDTQYF. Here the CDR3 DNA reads TGCAGTGCTAGGCTGACCTCGACAGGGACGGGCACCGATACGCAGTATTTT.

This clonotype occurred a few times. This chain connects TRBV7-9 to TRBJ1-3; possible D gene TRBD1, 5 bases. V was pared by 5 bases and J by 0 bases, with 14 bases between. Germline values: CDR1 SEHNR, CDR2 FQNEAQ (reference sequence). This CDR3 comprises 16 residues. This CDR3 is CASSTTYGGSGNTIYF. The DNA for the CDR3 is TGTGCCAGCAGCACTACCTACGGGGGCTCTGGAAACACCATATATTTT. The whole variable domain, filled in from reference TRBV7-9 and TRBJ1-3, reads DTGVSQNPRHKITKRGQNVTFRCDPISEHNRLYWYRQTLGQGPEFLTYFQNEAQLEKSRLLSDRFSAERPKGSFSTLEIQRTEQGDSAMYLCASSTTYGGSGNTIYFGEGSWLTVV.

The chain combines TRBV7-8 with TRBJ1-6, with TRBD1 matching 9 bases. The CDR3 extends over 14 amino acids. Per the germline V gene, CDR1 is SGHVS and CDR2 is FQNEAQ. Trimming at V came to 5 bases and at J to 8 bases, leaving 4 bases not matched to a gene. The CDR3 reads CASSGDRVDSPLHF. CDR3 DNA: TGTGCCAGCAGCGGGGACAGGGTGGATTCACCCCTCCACTTT.

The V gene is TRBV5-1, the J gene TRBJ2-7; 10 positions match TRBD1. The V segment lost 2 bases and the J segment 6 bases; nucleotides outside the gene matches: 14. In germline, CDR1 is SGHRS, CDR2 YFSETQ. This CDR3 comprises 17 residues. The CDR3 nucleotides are TGCGCCAGCAGCTTTTTTCCGACAGGGGGCGTTGAGCGCGAGCAGTACTTC. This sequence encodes CASSFFPTGGVEREQYF.

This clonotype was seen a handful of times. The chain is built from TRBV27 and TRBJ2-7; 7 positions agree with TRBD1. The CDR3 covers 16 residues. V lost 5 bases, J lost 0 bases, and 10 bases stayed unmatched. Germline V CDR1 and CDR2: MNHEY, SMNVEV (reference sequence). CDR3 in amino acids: CASSMRRTGSSYEQYF. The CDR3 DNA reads TGTGCCAGCAGTATGAGGCGGACAGGCAGCTCCTACGAGCAGTACTTC.

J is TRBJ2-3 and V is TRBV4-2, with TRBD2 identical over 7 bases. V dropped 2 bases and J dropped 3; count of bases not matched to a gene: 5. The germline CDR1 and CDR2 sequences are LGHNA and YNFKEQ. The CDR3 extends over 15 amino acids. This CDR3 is CASSQSGGETDTQYF. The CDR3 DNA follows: TGTGCCAGCAGCCAAAGTGGGGGGGAGACAGATACGCAGTATTTT.

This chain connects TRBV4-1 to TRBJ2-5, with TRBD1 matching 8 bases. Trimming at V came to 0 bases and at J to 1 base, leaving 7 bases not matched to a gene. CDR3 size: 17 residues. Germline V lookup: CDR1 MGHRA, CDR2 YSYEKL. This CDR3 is CASSQDWAGGSQETQYF. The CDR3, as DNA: TGCGCCAGCAGCCAAGACTGGGCAGGGGGCTCCCAAGAGACCCAGTACTTC.

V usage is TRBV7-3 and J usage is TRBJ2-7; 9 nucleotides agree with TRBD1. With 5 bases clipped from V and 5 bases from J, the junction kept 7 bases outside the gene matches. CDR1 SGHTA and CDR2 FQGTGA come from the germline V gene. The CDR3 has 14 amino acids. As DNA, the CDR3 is TGTGCCAGCAGCCCGGGGGGACAGGGTAACGAGCAGTACTTC. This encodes CASSPGGQGNEQYF.

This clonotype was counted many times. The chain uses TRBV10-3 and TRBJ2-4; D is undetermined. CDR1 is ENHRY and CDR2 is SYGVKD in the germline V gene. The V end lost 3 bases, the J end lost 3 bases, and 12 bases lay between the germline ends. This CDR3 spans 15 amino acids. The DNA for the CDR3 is TGTGCCATCAGTGACCGAGAATCGGGCAAAAACATTCAGTACTTC. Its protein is CAISDRESGKNIQYF.

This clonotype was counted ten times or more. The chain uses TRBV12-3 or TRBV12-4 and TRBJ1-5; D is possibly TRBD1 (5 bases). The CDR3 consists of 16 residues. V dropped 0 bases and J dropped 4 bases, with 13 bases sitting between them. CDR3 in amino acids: CASSLALGGNNQPQHF. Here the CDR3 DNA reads TGTGCCAGCAGTTTAGCTCTCGGGGGAAATAATCAGCCCCAGCATTTT.

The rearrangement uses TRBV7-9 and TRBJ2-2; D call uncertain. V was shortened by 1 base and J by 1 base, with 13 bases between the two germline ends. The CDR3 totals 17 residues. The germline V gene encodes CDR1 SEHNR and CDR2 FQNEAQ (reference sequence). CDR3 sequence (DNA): TGTGCCAGCAGCTTAGGACTCTCGGAGCTGAACACCGGGGAGCTGTTTTTT. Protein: CASSLGLSELNTGELFF. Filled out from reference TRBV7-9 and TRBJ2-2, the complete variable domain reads DTGVSQNPRHKITKRGQNVTFRCDPISEHNRLYWYRQTLGQGPEFLTYFQNEAQLEKSRLLSDRFSAERPKGSFSTLEIQRTEQGDSAMYLCASSLGLSELNTGELFFGEGSRLTVL.

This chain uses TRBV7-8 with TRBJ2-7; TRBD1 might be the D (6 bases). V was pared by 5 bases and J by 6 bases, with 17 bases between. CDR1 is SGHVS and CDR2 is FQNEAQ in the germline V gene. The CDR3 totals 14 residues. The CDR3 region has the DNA TGTGCCAGCAGCCCCTCAAGGGGGACCCTCGAGCAGTACGTC. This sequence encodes CASSPSRGTLEQYV.

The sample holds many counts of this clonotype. The CDR3 loop is CASSTWTGGMGSPLHF. The CDR3 region has the DNA TGTGCCAGCAGTACCTGGACAGGGGGCATGGGGTCACCCCTCCACTTT. V usage is TRBV6-1 and J usage is TRBJ1-6; 11 bases map to TRBD1. The V segment lost 5 bases and the J segment 10 bases; nucleotides outside the gene matches: 10. The CDR3 contains 16 residues. The V gene's germline CDR1 is MNHNS and CDR2 SASEGT.

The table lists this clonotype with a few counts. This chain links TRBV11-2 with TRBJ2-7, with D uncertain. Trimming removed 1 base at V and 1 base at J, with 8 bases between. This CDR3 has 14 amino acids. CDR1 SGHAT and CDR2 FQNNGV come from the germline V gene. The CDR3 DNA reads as TGTGCCAGCAGCTTAGCAACCTGGTCCTACGAGCAGTACTTC. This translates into CASSLATWSYEQYF.